What follows are 23 T cell receptor beta chains derived from one specimen sequenced in a study of T cell clonality in common variable immunodeficiency. Clones were read by immunoSEQ multiplex PCR, and TCRdb kept only the in-frame ones, dropping some. This sample carries 40,000 or so clones, none of them present only once. Source material: peripheral blood mononuclear cells. These receptors were collected from a person aged 18 to 69 in good health.

This clone was observed many times. The CDR3 end lies 3 residues beyond the end of the read and is filled in from the germline J gene. V gene TRBV2 combines with J gene TRBJ1-1; D is unresolved. Germline-derived CDR1 and CDR2 are SNHLY and FYNNEI. V dropped 6 bases and J dropped 1 base, with 6 bases sitting between them. The CDR3 consists of 12 residues. CDR3 bases read: TGTGCCAGCAGACACGAGAACACTGAA. Protein: CASRHENTE. The whole CDR3 protein reads CASRHENTEAFF.

At least ten counts were recorded for this clone. Sequencing ends 3 residues short of the CDR3 end; the germline J gene provides the rest. The rearrangement joins TRBV10-3 to TRBJ2-1; 7 nucleotides align to TRBD1. Germline V gene sequence: CDR1 ENHRY, CDR2 SYGVKD. CDR3 length equals 14 residues. Germline trimming cut 4 bases from V and 7 bases from J; bases unmatched to any gene: 7. CDR3 in amino acids: CAISATGSRNEQFF. The covered CDR3 bases are TGTGCCATCAGTGCGACAGGGAGTAGGAATGAG.

This clone has a count of ten or more. The read comes to an end 3 residues before the CDR3 does, leaving the germline J gene to fill in the end. The gene calls are TRBV18 and TRBJ2-3; possibly TRBD2 for D (5 bases). This CDR3 spans 13 amino acids. In germline, CDR1 is KGHSH, CDR2 LQKENI. Trimming stripped 4 bases from V and 1 base from J, with 6 bases between. The CDR3 DNA, read in part, is TGTGCCAGCTCACTCGGGGGCACAGATACG. It encodes CASSLGGTDT. The full CDR3 protein is CASSLGGTDTQYF.

There are a few counts of this clone. The covered CDR3 bases are TGTGCCAGCAGCTTAGGAGGGGGCCGGGACACTGAA. This gives the protein CASSLGGGRDTE. The CDR3 as a whole reads CASSLGGGRDTEAFF. V usage is TRBV11-2 and J usage is TRBJ1-1, with 7 bases lining up with TRBD1. The read terminates 3 residues ahead of where the CDR3 ends, so the germline J gene completes it. This CDR3 contains 15 residues. In germline, CDR1 is SGHAT, CDR2 FQNNGV. Trimming cost V 1 base and J 3 bases; bases outside gene matches: 5.

This clone was detected ten times or more. The DNA ends 3 residues before the CDR3 does, and the rest of the CDR3 is filled in from the germline J gene. The gene calls are TRBV20-1 and TRBJ2-3, with TRBD2 identical over 9 bases. Per germline, CDR1 DFQATT and CDR2 SNEGSKA (reference sequence). V lost 4 bases to trimming and J lost 4 bases; unmatched junction nucleotides: 6. The CDR3 runs to 14 residues. The sequenced CDR3 bases are TGCAGTGCTATCATTAGCGGGAGCGCAGATACG. This sequence encodes CSAIISGSADT. The full CDR3 reads CSAIISGSADTQYF.

Note on this clone: The read gets to within 3 residues of the CDR3 end, and the germline J gene fills in the rest. The gene calls are TRBV2 and TRBJ2-2; D is possibly TRBD1 (5 bases). Per the germline V gene, CDR1 is SNHLY and CDR2 is FYNNEI. The CDR3 runs 14 residues. Trimming stripped 1 base from V and 7 bases from J, with 10 bases between. CDR3 sequence reads: CASSEGGAYGELFF. Partial CDR3 DNA: TGTGCCAGCAGTGAAGGTGGGGCCTACGGGGAG.

This clone was observed many times. The read terminates 3 residues ahead of where the CDR3 ends, so the germline J gene completes it. The chain carries TRBV20-1 and TRBJ2-7, with TRBD2 identical over 9 bases. Germline V gene data show CDR1 as DFQATT and CDR2 as SNEGSKA (reference sequence). This CDR3 has 14 amino acids. Germline trimming cut 7 bases from V and 5 bases from J; bases unmatched to any gene: 12. This CDR3 reads CSVPHSGSGNEQYF. CDR3 DNA (partial): TGCAGTGTCCCCCATAGCGGGAGTGGCAACGAG.

This clone has at least ten counts. The DNA ends 3 residues before the CDR3 does, and the rest of the CDR3 is filled in from the germline J gene. This sequence joins TRBV7-7 and TRBJ2-3; no reliable D call. Trimming stripped 5 bases from V and 5 bases from J, with 11 bases between. The germline V gene has CDR1 SSHAT and CDR2 FNYEAQ (reference sequence). The CDR3 runs 13 residues. The DNA read from the CDR3 is TGTGCCAGCAGCCAACAACAAGGAGATACG. It codes for CASSQQQGDT. The CDR3 in full is CASSQQQGDTQYF.

This clone was counted many times. The CDR3 end is not reached by the read, which stops 3 residues before it; the germline J gene fills it in. V gene TRBV19 combines with J gene TRBJ1-5; D possibly corresponds to TRBD1 (6 bases). The CDR3 has 14 amino acids. V lost 3 bases to trimming and J lost 9 bases, with 15 bases between them. Germline V lookup: CDR1 LNHDA, CDR2 SQIVND (reference sequence). CDR3 sequence: CASSMGHTGRPQHF. CDR3 bases read: TGTGCCAGTAGTATGGGACACACCGGGCGGCCC.

This clone was observed a handful of times. The DNA ends 3 residues before the CDR3 does, and the rest of the CDR3 is filled in from the germline J gene. The V call is TRBV29-1, the J call TRBJ2-3; 9 bases fit TRBD1. This CDR3 comprises 14 residues. Germline CDR1 and CDR2: SQVTM and ANQGSEA. The CDR3 loop reads CSVTGGAGEKTQYF. The CDR3 bases that were read are TGCAGCGTTACAGGGGGCGCTGGGGAAAAGACG.

This clone has a count of ten or more. Read coverage stops 3 residues before the CDR3 terminus; the germline J gene supplies the remainder. The V and J genes are TRBV7-9 and TRBJ1-2; tentative D call: TRBD1 (5 bases). CDR1 and CDR2 from the germline V gene are SEHNR and FQNEAQ (reference sequence). The CDR3 runs to 14 residues. The V gene lost 5 bases and the J gene lost 3 bases, with 13 bases spanning the gap. The CDR3 sequence: CASSPEGLHYGYTF. The CDR3 bases that were read are TGTGCCAGCAGCCCCGAGGGACTCCACTATGGC. The whole variable domain, remainder taken from reference TRBV7-9 and TRBJ1-2, is DTGVSQNPRHKITKRGQNVTFRCDPISEHNRLYWYRQTLGQGPEFLTYFQNEAQLEKSRLLSDRFSAERPKGSFSTLEIQRTEQGDSAMYLCASSPEGLHYGYTFGSGTRLTVV.

By sample share, this clone is medium-sized. The CDR3 extends 3 residues past the end of the read, so its final part is completed from the germline J gene. This rearrangement joins TRBV6-2 or TRBV6-3 to TRBJ2-6, with 10 bases lining up with TRBD2. Germline CDR1 MNHEY, CDR2 SVGEGT. The CDR3 totals 17 residues. V was pared by 8 bases and J by 0 bases, with 7 bases of the junction left unmatched. CDR3 protein: CASFRSGRSSGANVLTF. The CDR3 bases that were read are TGTGCCAGCTTCCGTAGCGGGAGGAGCTCTGGGGCCAACGTC.

This clone was counted ten times or more. The DNA ends 3 residues before the CDR3 does, and the rest of the CDR3 is filled in from the germline J gene. V usage is TRBV14 and J usage is TRBJ2-7; D tentatively fits TRBD1 or TRBD2 (5 bases each). Germline loops: CDR1 SGHDN, CDR2 FVKESK. The V end was cut by 5 bases, the J end by 2 bases, with 13 bases between. CDR3 length equals 14 residues. The CDR3 DNA, read in part, is TGTGCCAGCAGCTTCGGAAGGGGAGCCTACGAG. This translates into CASSFGRGAYE. The whole CDR3 is CASSFGRGAYEQYF.

This clone was detected only a few times. A junction boundary mismatches the germline segment, possibly from a read error. From the germline J gene comes the end of the CDR3, since the read stops 3 residues before it. This CDR3 is also generated by other DNA sequences in the sample. This chain links TRBV30 with TRBJ1-3, with TRBD1 matching over 10 bases. Germline loops: CDR1 GTSNPN, CDR2 SVGIG (reference sequence). The CDR3 loop spans 12 amino acids. Partial CDR3 DNA: TGTGCCTGGAGGGACAGGGGGTACACA. Its translation is CAWRDRGYT. From start to end, the CDR3 is CAWRDRGYTIYF.

This clone was picked up a small number of times. The missing CDR3 end, 3 residues past where the read stops, is filled in from the germline J gene. This rearrangement joins TRBV30 to TRBJ1-2; the match to TRBD1 covers 10 bases. The CDR3 has 14 amino acids. The germline CDR1 and CDR2 sequences are GTSNPN and SVGIG (reference sequence). The sequenced CDR3 bases are TGTGCCTGGAGTGGGGACAGGGGTTACAATGAG. Translated: CAWSGDRGYNE. The whole CDR3 sequence is CAWSGDRGYNEYTF.

With respect to this clone: Sequencing ends 3 residues short of the CDR3 end; the germline J gene provides the rest. This chain connects TRBV5-1 to TRBJ2-7; 12 nucleotides align to TRBD2. CDR1 is SGHRS and CDR2 is YFSETQ in the germline V gene. The CDR3 contains 16 residues. Trimming took 3 bases from V and 3 from J; bases not matched to a gene: 7. The CDR3 loop reads CASSSGWTSGNYEQYF. CDR3 bases read: TGCGCCAGCAGCTCAGGATGGACTAGCGGGAACTACGAG.

This clone showed up many times. The read is 3 residues too short to cover the CDR3 end, so that end is filled in from the germline J gene. The gene calls are TRBV20-1 and TRBJ2-2, with D maybe TRBD2 (6 bases). V shed 4 bases and J shed 4 bases, with 16 bases lying between them. CDR1 and CDR2 (germline): DFQATT, SNEGSKA (reference sequence). The length of the CDR3 is 15 residues. The covered CDR3 bases are TGCAGTGCTAAGGGGAGCGGGCACTTCACCGGGGAG. Translated, it gives CSAKGSGHFTGE. The whole CDR3 region reads CSAKGSGHFTGELFF.

This clone was counted many times. The read gets to within 3 residues of the CDR3 end, and the germline J gene fills in the rest. The sample carries other DNA sequences with the same CDR3. The gene calls are TRBV5-4 and TRBJ2-5, with TRBD2 identical over 7 bases. The ends lost 3 bases at V and 5 bases at J; junction bases unmatched: 13. Germline V gene data show CDR1 as SGHNT and CDR2 as YYREEE (reference sequence). The CDR3 is made up of 16 amino acids. Incomplete CDR3 DNA: TGTGCCAGCAGCTACACTGGACTAGTTGTTTCGGAGACC. Amino acid sequence: CASSYTGLVVSET. The entire CDR3 sequence reads CASSYTGLVVSETQYF.

This clone was seen ten or more times. The observed sequence ends 3 residues before the CDR3 terminus, with the missing tail filled in from the germline J gene. V is TRBV30 and J is TRBJ2-7, with D possibly matching TRBD1 (5 bases). CDR3 size: 12 residues. From germline, CDR1 is GTSNPN and CDR2 SVGIG (reference sequence). The V gene lost 2 bases and the J gene lost 6 bases, with 11 bases spanning the gap. The CDR3: CAWSRQSLEQYF. The sequenced CDR3 bases are TGTGCCTGGAGTCGACAGTCCCTCGAG.

This clone was observed at least ten times. From the germline J gene comes the end of the CDR3, since the read stops 3 residues before it. This chain links TRBV5-1 with TRBJ2-5, with 9 bases lining up with TRBD1. Unmatched junction bases numbered 2, after V lost 0 bases and J lost 2 bases. The germline V gene encodes CDR1 SGHRS and CDR2 YFSETQ. This CDR3 spans 15 amino acids. The CDR3 bases that were read are TGCGCCAGCAGCTTGGAAGACAGGGGGCAAGAGACC. Amino acid sequence: CASSLEDRGQET. The CDR3 reads in full as CASSLEDRGQETQYF.

Comment on this clone: The CDR3 goes on 3 residues after the read ends, and that part is filled in from the germline J gene. J is TRBJ1-1 and V is TRBV7-8; D possibly corresponds to TRBD1 (5 bases). Germline V CDR1 and CDR2: SGHVS, FQNEAQ. This CDR3 spans 15 amino acids. The sequenced part of the CDR3 DNA is TGTGCCAGCAGCTTAGGACCCTTGGGACTAGCGGGA. Its translation is CASSLGPLGLAG. The whole CDR3 sequence is CASSLGPLGLAGAFF.

Many counts were recorded for this clone. Read data end 3 residues before the CDR3 end; the end is taken from the germline J gene. The chain links TRBV5-6 to TRBJ2-7; TRBD1 matches 7 bases. V lost 4 bases and J lost 5; bases outside the gene matches: 9. The CDR3 extends over 14 amino acids. CDR1 and CDR2 from the germline V gene are SGHDT and YYEEEE. The sequenced CDR3 bases are TGTGCCAGCAGCCGACAGGGTTTGTACCACGAG. It encodes CASSRQGLYHE. The complete CDR3 reads CASSRQGLYHEQYF. The variable domain in full, completed from reference TRBV5-6 and TRBJ2-7, reads DAGVTQSPTHLIKTRGQQVTLRCSPKSGHDTVSWYQQALGQGPQFIFQYYEEEERQRGNFPDRFSGHQFPNYSSELNVNALLLGDSALYLCASSRQGLYHEQYFGPGTRLTVT.

About this clone itself: The read terminates 3 residues ahead of where the CDR3 ends, so the germline J gene completes it. V gene TRBV19 combines with J gene TRBJ1-1, with 8 bases identical to TRBD1. The CDR3 length is 14 residues. The germline V gene has CDR1 LNHDA and CDR2 SQIVND (reference sequence). CDR3 DNA (partial): TGTGCCAGTAGTATCGGGACAGGCGGCAATGAG. It specifies CASSIGTGGNE. The complete CDR3 sequence is CASSIGTGGNEAFF.